This T cell receptor (beta chain) was sequenced in a study of radiation and T cells in renal cell carcinoma. Findings and limits, study-wide: From baseline, blood top tumor clonotypes peaked at 2 weeks post-radiation.

The assay was immunoSEQ multiplex PCR, and TCRdb's table has in-frame clones only and misses some. The sample has around 140,000 clones, about nine tenths seen once. Concerning this clone: Its antigen is undetermined.

The germline gives CDR1 SGHRS, CDR2 YFSETQ. Trimming stripped 2 bases from V and 7 bases from J, with 15 bases between. CDR3 length: 14 amino acids. As for time point: baseline pretreatment blood. Treatment of the sample: 15 Gy SBRT to primary tumor, nephrectomy 4 weeks later. Blood was sampled at baseline, 2 weeks and 4 weeks after SBRT. Clear cell pathology was present in this patient's renal cell carcinoma. The V call is TRBV5-1, the J call TRBJ1-1; no definite D call. The source material was blood, sampled from a patient whose treatment included radiotherapy and nephrectomy. This receptor was identified in a woman aged 70-85 years with renal cell carcinoma. For the CDR3, the DNA is TGCGCCAGCAGCTTCGGGCAGAAGTTTGGTGAAGCTTTCTTT. Translated: CASSFGQKFGEAFF.